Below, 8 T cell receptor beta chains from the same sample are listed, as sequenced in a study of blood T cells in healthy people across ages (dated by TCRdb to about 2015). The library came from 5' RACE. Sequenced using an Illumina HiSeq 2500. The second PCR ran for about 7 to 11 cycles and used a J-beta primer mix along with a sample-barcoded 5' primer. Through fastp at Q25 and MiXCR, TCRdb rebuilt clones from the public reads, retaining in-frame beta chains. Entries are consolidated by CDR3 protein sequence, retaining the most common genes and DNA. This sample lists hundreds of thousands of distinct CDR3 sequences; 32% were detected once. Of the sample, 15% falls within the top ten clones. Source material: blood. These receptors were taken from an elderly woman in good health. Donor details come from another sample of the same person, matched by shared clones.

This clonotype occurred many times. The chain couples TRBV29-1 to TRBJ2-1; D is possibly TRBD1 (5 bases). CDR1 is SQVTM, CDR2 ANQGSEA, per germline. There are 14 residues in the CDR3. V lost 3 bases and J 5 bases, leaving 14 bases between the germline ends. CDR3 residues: CSVDLPYRNNEQFF. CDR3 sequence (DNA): TGCAGCGTTGATCTCCCCTACAGGAACAATGAGCAGTTCTTC.

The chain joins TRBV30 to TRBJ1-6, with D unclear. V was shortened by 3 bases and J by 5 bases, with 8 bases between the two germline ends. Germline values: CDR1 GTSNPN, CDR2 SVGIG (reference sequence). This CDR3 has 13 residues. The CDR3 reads CAWRTDNNSPLHF. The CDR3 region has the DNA TGTGCCTGGAGGACCGATAATAATTCACCCCTCCACTTT. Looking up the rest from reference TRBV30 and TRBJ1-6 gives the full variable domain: SQTIHQWPATLVQPVGSPLSLECTVEGTSNPNLYWYRQAAGRGLQLLFYSVGIGQISSEVPQNLSASRPQDRQFILSSKKLLLSDSGFYLCAWRTDNNSPLHFGNGTRLTVT.

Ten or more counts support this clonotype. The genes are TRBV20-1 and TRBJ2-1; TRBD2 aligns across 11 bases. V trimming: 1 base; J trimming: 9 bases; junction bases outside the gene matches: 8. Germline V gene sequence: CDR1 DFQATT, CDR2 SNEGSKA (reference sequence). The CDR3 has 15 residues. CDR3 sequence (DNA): TGCAGTGCTAGAGTGATTAGCGGGGGGGCCAGTGAGCAGTTCTTC. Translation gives CSARVISGGASEQFF.

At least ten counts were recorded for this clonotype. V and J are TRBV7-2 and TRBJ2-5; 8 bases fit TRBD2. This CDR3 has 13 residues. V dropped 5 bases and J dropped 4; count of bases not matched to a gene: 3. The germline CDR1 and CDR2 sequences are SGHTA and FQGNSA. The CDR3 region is CASSQSGRETQYF. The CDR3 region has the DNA TGTGCCAGCAGCCAGAGCGGGAGAGAGACCCAGTACTTC.

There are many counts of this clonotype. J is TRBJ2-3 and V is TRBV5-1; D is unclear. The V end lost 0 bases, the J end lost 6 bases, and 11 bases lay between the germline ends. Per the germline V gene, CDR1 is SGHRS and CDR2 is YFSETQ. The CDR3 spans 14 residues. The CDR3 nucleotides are TGCGCCAGCAGCTTGGTTCCCACGGCTGATACGCAGTATTTT. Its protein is CASSLVPTADTQYF. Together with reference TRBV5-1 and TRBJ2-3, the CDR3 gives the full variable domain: KAGVTQTPRYLIKTRGQQVTLSCSPISGHRSVSWYQQTPGQGLQFLFEYFSETQRNKGNFPGRFSGRQFSNSRSEMNVSTLELGDSALYLCASSLVPTADTQYFGPGTRLTVL.

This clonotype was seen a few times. CDR3 DNA sequence: TGTGCCTGGAGCGCCGGGACTCAGCAAGAGACCCAGTACTTC. As protein: CAWSAGTQQETQYF. This chain connects TRBV30 to TRBJ2-5; TRBD2 might be the D (6 bases). The V gene lost 3 bases and the J gene lost 2 bases, with 13 bases spanning the gap. Per the germline V gene, CDR1 is GTSNPN and CDR2 is SVGIG (reference sequence). This CDR3 contains 14 residues.

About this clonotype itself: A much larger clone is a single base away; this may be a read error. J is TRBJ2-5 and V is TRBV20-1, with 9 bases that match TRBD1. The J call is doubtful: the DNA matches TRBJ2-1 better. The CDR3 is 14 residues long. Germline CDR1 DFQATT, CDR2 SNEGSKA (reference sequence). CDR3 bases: TGCAGTGCTCTAGGGGACAGGGCCCAAGAGACCCAGTTCTTC. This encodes CSALGDRAQETQFF.

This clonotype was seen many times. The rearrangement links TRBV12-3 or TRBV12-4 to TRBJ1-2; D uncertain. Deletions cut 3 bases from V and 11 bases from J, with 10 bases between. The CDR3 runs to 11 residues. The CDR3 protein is CASSLQRAYTF. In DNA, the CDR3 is TGTGCCAGCAGTTTGCAAAGGGCGTACACCTTC.